One and the same sample provided the 8 T cell receptor beta chains below, sequenced in a study of blood T cell repertoires in COVID-19 (TCRdb year 2020). The library relied on the immunoSEQ multiplex PCR assay. In its TCRdb copy, this immuneACCESS table keeps in-frame sequences only and misses some clones. Where compared with another copy, unresolved V genes explain less than half of these, and the others have no known cause. Across this sample there are more than 90,000 clones, with 82% seen only once. About 17% of the sample lies in the top ten. The sequencing sample was made of peripheral blood. These receptors all stem from a man at least 80 years old with acute or convalescent COVID-19.

This clone was picked up one time. The rearrangement links TRBV7-2 to TRBJ2-3; D might be TRBD2 (7 bases). Germline V gene data show CDR1 as SGHTA and CDR2 as FQGNSA. Trimming left V 2 bases short and J 6 bases short, with 15 bases between. The CDR3 is 15 amino acids. This CDR3 reads CASSLRGGATDTQYF. The CDR3 coding sequence is TGTGCCAGCAGCTTACGTGGGGGGGCCACGGATACGCAGTATTTT.

The chain uses TRBV28 and TRBJ1-2; tentative D call: TRBD1 (6 bases). The CDR3 consists of 13 residues. The V gene lost 4 bases and the J gene lost 2 bases, with 8 bases spanning the gap. From germline, CDR1 is MDHEN and CDR2 SYDVKM. CDR3 amino acids: CASSSGVNYGYTF. DNA of the CDR3: TGTGCCAGCAGTTCAGGGGTGAACTATGGCTACACCTTC.

The rearrangement joins TRBV7-2 to TRBJ1-1; D gene ambiguous. V was clipped by 1 base and J by 1 base, with 10 bases between them. The CDR3 extends over 15 amino acids. Germline loops: CDR1 SGHTA, CDR2 FQGNSA. The CDR3, as DNA: TGTGCCAGCAGCTTAGATTTTTCTAAGAACACTGAAGCTTTCTTT. This translates into CASSLDFSKNTEAFF.

The chain is built from TRBV27 and TRBJ2-2, with 16 bases fitting TRBD2. Germline-derived CDR1 and CDR2 are MNHEY and SMNVEV (reference sequence). V dropped 6 bases and J dropped 7; count of bases not matched to a gene: 11. CDR3 length: 18 amino acids. CDR3 DNA: TGTGCCAGCAGCTCCGGGACTAGCGGGAGGGCCAGGGGCGGGGAGCTGTTTTTT. Amino acids: CASSSGTSGRARGGELFF.

V gene TRBV3-1 (or the pseudogene TRBV3-2) combines with J gene TRBJ2-7; 14 bases line up with TRBD2. The CDR3 runs to 15 residues. Germline V lookup: CDR1 LGHDT, CDR2 YNNKEL (reference sequence). V lost 7 bases and J lost 3; bases outside the gene matches: 5. The CDR3, as DNA: TGTGCCAGCAAGACTAGCGGGAGGGGAAACTACGAGCAGTACTTC. Residues: CASKTSGRGNYEQYF.

As concerns this clone: Within the sample, other DNA sequences also encode this same CDR3. The chain has TRBV12-3 or TRBV12-4 and TRBJ2-5; D ambiguous. CDR3 size: 12 residues. Trimming shortened V by 3 bases and J by 5 bases, and 7 bases separated the two germline ends. This CDR3 reads CASSLSKETQYF. CDR3 DNA sequence: TGTGCCAGCAGTTTGTCTAAGGAGACCCAGTACTTC.

The V gene is TRBV3-1 (or the pseudogene TRBV3-2), the J gene TRBJ2-3; D gene uncertain. The V end lost 0 bases, the J end lost 11 bases, and 6 bases lay between the germline ends. The CDR3 length is 11 residues. Germline loops: CDR1 LGHDT, CDR2 YNNKEL (reference sequence). The CDR3 here is CASSQDRGQYF. The CDR3 DNA sequence: TGTGCCAGCAGCCAAGACCGCGGGCAGTATTTT.

The V call is TRBV7-9, the J call TRBJ2-3; D is possibly TRBD1 (5 bases). CDR1 SEHNR and CDR2 FQNEAQ come from the germline V gene (reference sequence). CDR3 size: 13 residues. Trimming shortened V by 4 bases and J by 6 bases, and 11 bases separated the two germline ends. The CDR3, as DNA: TGTGCCAGCAGCTCAAAAGGGGCGGATACGCAGTATTTT. Protein product: CASSSKGADTQYF.